This is a list of T cell receptor beta chains from one sample in a study of liver allograft versus peripheral blood T cells. TCRdb ran MiXCR on the reads and lists one entry per CDR3 protein. This sample yields several thousand distinct CDR3 sequences, of which around a sixth are seen a single time; around 1.5% belongs to the top ten. The receptors shown here come from a human patient who had a liver transplant. A share of the T cells may be of graft donor origin. The CDR3 runs from the conserved cysteine through the conserved F or W. The D gene is left open where the match is weak. The size field is filled for only some rows; it gives once, few, many or a size class.

clone size: few
D gene: TRBD2
J gene: TRBJ2-2
V gene: TRBV19
CDR3 protein: CASNQRGRNTGELFF
CDR3 DNA: TGTGCCAGTAACCAGCGGGGGCGGAACACCGGGGAGCTGTTTTTT

clone size: many
D gene: -
J gene: TRBJ2-7
V gene: TRBV30
CDR3 protein: CAWSVPGLSHEQYF
CDR3 DNA: TGTGCCTGGAGTGTACCAGGGCTGTCCCACGAGCAGTACTTC

clone size: -
D gene: TRBD1
J gene: TRBJ2-7
V gene: TRBV6-1
CDR3 protein: CASSRTGLNSYEQYF
CDR3 DNA: TGTGCCAGCAGTAGGACAGGATTAAACTCCTACGAGCAGTACTTC

clone size: medium-sized
D gene: TRBD1
J gene: TRBJ2-7
V gene: TRBV18
CDR3 protein: CASSPGTGTTSYEQYF
CDR3 DNA: TGTGCCAGCTCACCTGGGACAGGGACCACTTCCTACGAGCAGTACTTC

clone size: -
D gene: -
J gene: TRBJ1-1
V gene: TRBV2
CDR3 protein: CASSNDVNTEAFF
CDR3 DNA: TGTGCCAGCAGTAACGACGTGAACACTGAAGCTTTCTTT

clone size: medium-sized
D gene: -
J gene: TRBJ1-2
V gene: TRBV18
CDR3 protein: CASSPDGNYGYTF
CDR3 DNA: TGTGCCAGCTCACCAGATGGGAACTATGGCTACACCTTC

clone size: many
D gene: -
J gene: TRBJ2-2
V gene: TRBV20-1
CDR3 protein: CSASLGNTGELFF
CDR3 DNA: TGCAGTGCTAGTCTCGGCAACACCGGGGAGCTGTTTTTT

clone size: -
D gene: -
J gene: TRBJ1-5
V gene: TRBV4-1
CDR3 protein: CASSQGEGGVNQPQHF
CDR3 DNA: TGCGCCAGCAGCCAAGGGGAGGGGGGCGTCAATCAGCCCCAGCATTTT

clone size: medium-sized
D gene: -
J gene: TRBJ2-7
V gene: TRBV19
CDR3 protein: CASSLVAGVYEQYF
CDR3 DNA: TGTGCCAGTAGTCTCGTTGCTGGGGTCTACGAGCAGTACTTC

clone size: medium-sized
D gene: -
J gene: TRBJ1-1
V gene: TRBV6-1
CDR3 protein: CASTALGGPNTEAFF
CDR3 DNA: TGTGCCAGCACCGCTTTGGGGGGACCGAACACTGAAGCTTTCTTT

clone size: few
D gene: -
J gene: TRBJ1-2
V gene: TRBV12-3/TRBV12-4
CDR3 protein: CASSFTGTYGYTF
CDR3 DNA: TGTGCCAGCAGTTTCACCGGCACTTATGGCTACACCTTC

clone size: many
D gene: -
J gene: TRBJ1-1
V gene: TRBV7-9
CDR3 protein: CASSLGGLYTEAFF
CDR3 DNA: TGTGCCAGCAGCTTAGGGGGGTTATACACTGAAGCTTTCTTT

clone size: -
D gene: -
J gene: TRBJ2-3
V gene: TRBV28
CDR3 protein: CASQEAGRTDTQYF
CDR3 DNA: TGTGCCAGCCAAGAGGCCGGTAGAACAGATACGCAGTATTTT

clone size: -
D gene: -
J gene: TRBJ2-7
V gene: TRBV20-1
CDR3 protein: CSASRRGNEQYF
CDR3 DNA: TGCAGTGCTAGTCGTCGGGGGAACGAGCAGTACTTC

clone size: many
D gene: -
J gene: TRBJ1-2
V gene: TRBV19
CDR3 protein: CASSHTRRGDYGYTF
CDR3 DNA: TGTGCCAGTAGCCATACCCGGAGGGGGGACTATGGCTACACCTTC

clone size: medium-sized
D gene: -
J gene: TRBJ1-5
V gene: TRBV10-3
CDR3 protein: CAISQGKGSNQPQHF
CDR3 DNA: TGTGCCATCAGCCAGGGAAAGGGTAGCAATCAGCCCCAGCATTTT

clone size: medium-sized
D gene: -
J gene: TRBJ1-4
V gene: TRBV19
CDR3 protein: CASSIAGGINEKLFF
CDR3 DNA: TGTGCCAGTAGTATAGCGGGGGGGATTAATGAAAAACTGTTTTTT

clone size: -
D gene: -
J gene: TRBJ2-7
V gene: TRBV7-2
CDR3 protein: CASSLASSRGEVYEQYF
CDR3 DNA: TGTGCCAGCAGCTTAGCCTCATCTAGGGGCGAAGTTTACGAGCAGTACTTC